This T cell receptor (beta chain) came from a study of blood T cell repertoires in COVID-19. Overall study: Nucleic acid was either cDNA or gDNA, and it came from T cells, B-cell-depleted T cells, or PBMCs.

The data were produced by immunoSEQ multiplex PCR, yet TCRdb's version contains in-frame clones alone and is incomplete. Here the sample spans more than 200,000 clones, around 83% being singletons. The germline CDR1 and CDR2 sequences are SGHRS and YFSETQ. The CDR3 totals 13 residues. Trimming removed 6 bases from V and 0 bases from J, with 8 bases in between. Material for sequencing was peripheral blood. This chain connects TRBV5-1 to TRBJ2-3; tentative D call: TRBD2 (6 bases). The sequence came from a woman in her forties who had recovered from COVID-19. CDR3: CASNSGSTDTQYF. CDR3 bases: TGCGCCAGCAATAGCGGTAGCACAGATACGCAGTATTTT.